A single sample gave rise to the 9 T cell receptor beta chains below, sequenced in a study of blood T cell repertoires in COVID-19. Profiled with immunoSEQ multiplex PCR; TCRdb holds only in-frame clones, not every one. The sample yields under 150,000 clones, roughly 84% seen once. Sequencing was carried out using peripheral blood. These receptors were taken from a human donor in a cohort sampled during active COVID-19.

The V call is TRBV12-5, the J call TRBJ2-5; 8 nucleotides match TRBD2. Losses at the gene ends were 8 bases for V and 4 bases for J; bases not matched to a gene: 3. The germline V gene has CDR1 LGHNT and CDR2 FRNRAP. The CDR3 consists of 12 residues. CDR3 sequence (DNA): TGTGCTAGTCGGGGGGGCGGAGAGACCCAGTACTTC. Protein product: CASRGGGETQYF.

V and J are TRBV7-8 and TRBJ2-4, with TRBD1 matching over 8 bases. The CDR3 has 16 amino acids. Germline-derived CDR1 and CDR2 are SGHVS and FQNEAQ. J was trimmed by 0 bases and V by 5 bases; bases with no gene match: 6. This CDR3 reads CASSPRQGLAKNIQYF. DNA for the CDR3: TGTGCCAGCAGCCCGCGACAGGGGCTAGCCAAAAACATTCAGTACTTC.

This rearrangement joins TRBV10-3 to TRBJ1-1; a weak D match, TRBD1 (6 bases). Germline values: CDR1 ENHRY, CDR2 SYGVKD. Trimming took 6 bases from V and 1 from J, leaving 18 bases between them. The CDR3 runs 16 residues. As DNA, the CDR3 is TGTGCCATCAGGCCCCTGTTGGGGGCGTCGAACACTGAAGCTTTCTTT. Amino acid sequence: CAIRPLLGASNTEAFF.

The CDR3 is CASSPPGLAGGPVMNTQYF. The CDR3 DNA is TGTGCCAGCAGCCCCCCGGGACTAGCGGGGGGGCCGGTTATGAATACGCAGTATTTT. The chain employs TRBV11-2 and TRBJ2-3, with 16 positions matching TRBD2. Looked up from germline, CDR1 is SGHAT and CDR2 is FQNNGV. The length of the CDR3 is 19 residues. V lost 5 bases to trimming and J lost 7 bases; unmatched junction nucleotides: 15.

The chain employs TRBV7-2 and TRBJ2-1; 11 bases agree with TRBD2. With V trimmed by 6 bases and J by 1 base, 5 bases remained unmatched. Per the germline V gene, CDR1 is SGHTA and CDR2 is FQGNSA. This CDR3 contains 16 residues. This CDR3 reads CASSPSGGKSYNEQFF. Written as DNA, the CDR3 is TGTGCCAGCAGTCCTAGCGGGGGGAAATCCTACAATGAGCAGTTCTTC.

V usage is TRBV19 and J usage is TRBJ2-3; tentatively, D is TRBD1 (6 bases). This CDR3 is 15 amino acids long. The germline CDR1 and CDR2 sequences are LNHDA and SQIVND (reference sequence). Trimming stripped 7 bases from V and 2 bases from J, with 16 bases between. The CDR3 nucleotides are TGTGCCAGTACAACCCCAGGGGACGCCACAGATACGCAGTATTTT. Translation gives CASTTPGDATDTQYF.

This chain joins TRBV18 and TRBJ1-1; TRBD1 matches at 7 bases. The length of the CDR3 is 15 residues. With 2 bases clipped from V and 4 bases from J, the junction kept 7 bases outside the gene matches. Looked up from germline, CDR1 is KGHSH and CDR2 is LQKENI. CDR3 sequence: CASSPETGWATEAFF. Here the CDR3 DNA reads TGTGCCAGCTCACCAGAGACAGGGTGGGCCACTGAAGCTTTCTTT. Full variable domain (remainder filled in from reference TRBV18 and TRBJ1-1): NAGVMQNPRHLVRRRGQEARLRCSPMKGHSHVYWYRQLPEEGLKFMVYLQKENIIDESGMPKERFSAEFPKEGPSILRIQQVVRGDSAAYFCASSPETGWATEAFFGQGTRLTVV.

The V gene is TRBV11-2, the J gene TRBJ1-6; TRBD1 is a possible D gene (6 bases). Trimming took 6 bases from V and 0 from J, leaving 21 bases between them. CDR1 is SGHAT, CDR2 FQNNGV, per germline. This CDR3 region has 19 residues. CDR3 DNA: TGTGCCAGCAGTCTCCAAAGGCCAGGGGAAAGCTCCTATAATTCACCCCTCCACTTT. Protein: CASSLQRPGESSYNSPLHF.

Here the CDR3 reads CASSYGGRGSNQPQHF. CDR3 bases: TGTGCCAGCAGTTACGGAGGCAGGGGTAGCAATCAGCCCCAGCATTTT. The genes are TRBV6-2 or TRBV6-3 and TRBJ1-5, with TRBD1 as a possible D gene (6 bases). Germline assignment: CDR1 MNHEY and CDR2 SVGEGT. V was clipped by 2 bases and J by 0 bases, with 11 bases between them. CDR3 size: 16 residues.